Below are 22 T cell receptor beta chains sequenced from a single sample in a study of tissue T cells after allogeneic stem cell transplantation. Profiled with immunoSEQ multiplex PCR; TCRdb holds only in-frame clones, not every one. The data contain roughly 2,200 clones, around 55% of them singletons. The sample's time point: mouse harvest day 7 after allogeneic transplant. Each mouse received 10^7 T-cell-depleted marrow cells plus 10^6 splenic CD5+ T cells by tail vein. The sequenced material came from spleen. Receptor source: a female BALB/c mouse given C57BL/6 T cells with graft-versus-host disease after an allogeneic hematopoietic cell transplant.

Comment on this clone: The gene names here belong to mouse. The missing CDR3 end, 1 residue past where the read stops, is filled in from the germline J gene. The gene calls are TRBV21 and TRBJ1-2; 11 nucleotides align to TRBD1. TRBV21 is an ORF for which the function is uncertain. J gave up 3 bases and V 0 bases, and 0 bases lay outside the gene matches. CDR3 length equals 15 residues. CDR3 DNA (partial): TGTGCTAGCAGTCAATCGGGACAGGGGGACTCCGACTACACC. It is translated as CASSQSGQGDSDYT. The CDR3 reads in full as CASSQSGQGDSDYTF.

As for this clone: The gene names given are mouse names. The read ends 1 residue early relative to the CDR3; the germline J gene fills the gap. The rearrangement links TRBV16 to TRBJ2-4; possibly TRBD1 for D (6 bases). CDR1 is SGHSA, CDR2 FRNQAP, per germline. CDR3 size: 12 residues. The V end was cut by 4 bases, the J end by 4 bases, with 6 bases between. The sequenced CDR3 bases are TGTGCAAGCAGCTACAGGGAAAACACCTTGTAC. Translated, it gives CASSYRENTLY. The whole CDR3 region reads CASSYRENTLYF.

By share, this clone ranks as large. Genes and germline are mouse. The read terminates 1 residue ahead of where the CDR3 ends, so the germline J gene completes it. This sequence joins TRBV4 and TRBJ2-4; D may be TRBD2 (6 bases). The CDR3 length is 12 residues. From germline, CDR1 is LGHDT and CDR2 YNNKQL (reference sequence). V gave up 5 bases and J gave up 7 bases, with 10 bases separating them. The CDR3 reads CASSLRGDTLYF. CDR3 DNA (partial): TGTGCCAGCAGCCTCCGGGGGGACACCTTGTAC.

In regard to this clone: All gene names here are mouse names. The read ends 1 residue early relative to the CDR3; the germline J gene fills the gap. The chain recombines TRBV12-2 with TRBJ2-3, with 7 bases aligning to TRBD2. Germline loops: CDR1 SGHLS, CDR2 HYDKME. J lost 0 bases, V lost 2 bases, and 1 base had no gene match. The CDR3 runs 14 residues. The CDR3 reads CASSRGGSAETLYF. Partial CDR3 DNA: TGTGCCAGCTCTCGGGGGGGAAGTGCAGAAACGCTGTAT. Full variable domain (missing parts from reference TRBV12-2 and TRBJ2-3): NSGVVQSPRYIIKGKGERSILKCIPISGHLSVAWYQQTQGQELKFFIQHYDKMERDKGNLPSRFSVQQFDDYHSEMNMSALELEDSAVYFCASSRGGSAETLYFGSGTRLTVL.

As to this clone: Genes and germline come from the mouse. The read comes to an end 1 residue before the CDR3 does, leaving the germline J gene to fill in the end. The chain uses TRBV13-1 and TRBJ2-4; D is possibly TRBD1 (6 bases). The CDR3 covers 13 residues. Germline loops: CDR1 NSHNY, CDR2 SYGAGN. Between the trimmed V and J ends, which lost 4 bases and 4 bases, there was a span of 10 bases. This CDR3 reads CASSLHRENTLYF. The CDR3 DNA, read in part, is TGTGCCAGCAGTCTTCACAGGGAAAACACCTTGTAC.

About this clone: Mouse germline and gene names are used. The read is 1 residue too short to cover the CDR3 end, so that end is filled in from the germline J gene. The chain links TRBV19 to TRBJ2-7; the match to TRBD2 covers 8 bases. After removal of 0 bases from V and 7 bases from J, the junction contained 6 bases not matched to a gene. CDR1 FNHDT and CDR2 SITEND come from the germline V gene (reference sequence). CDR3 size: 14 residues. The chain's CDR3 is CASSIDWGREEQYF. Incomplete CDR3 DNA: TGTGCCAGCAGTATAGACTGGGGGAGGGAGGAACAGTAC.

Worth noting for this clone: Mouse names are used for the genes. The read is 1 residue too short to cover the CDR3 end, so that end is filled in from the germline J gene. This chain uses TRBV3 with TRBJ2-4; 7 nucleotides line up with TRBD2. The CDR3 is made up of 16 amino acids. Germline V CDR1 and CDR2: SNHLY, FYNGKV (reference sequence). The J segment lost 0 bases and the V segment lost 3 bases, leaving 6 bases of the junction unmatched. The CDR3: CASSFGWGSSQNTLYF. CDR3 DNA (partial): TGTGCCAGCAGCTTCGGCTGGGGGAGTAGTCAAAACACCTTGTAC.

Turning to this clone: The listed genes are named as in mouse. CDR3 sequence reads: CASSLSPTGQLYF. CDR3 bases read: TGTGCCAGCAGTCTGTCTCCCACCGGGCAGCTCTAC. This chain uses TRBV26 with TRBJ2-2; unclear D gene. The read terminates 1 residue before the CDR3 end, so the remaining end is supplied by the germline J gene. Germline V gives CDR1 KGHPV, CDR2 FQNQEV (reference sequence). V was clipped by 0 bases and J by 4 bases, with 3 bases between them. This CDR3 has 13 residues.

As for this clone: The gene names here belong to mouse. The read gets to within 1 residue of the CDR3 end, and the germline J gene fills in the rest. The genes are TRBV26 and TRBJ2-5; D ambiguous. The germline gives CDR1 KGHPV, CDR2 FQNQEV (reference sequence). The CDR3 has 13 residues. V lost 4 bases and J lost 6, with 11 bases in between. CDR3 bases read: TGTGCCAGCAGTCAGGAGGGAGGGGACACCCAGTAC. The encoded protein is CASSQEGGDTQY. The full CDR3 sequence reads CASSQEGGDTQYF.

This clone counts as large. Mouse germline and gene names are used. The CDR3 goes on 1 residue after the read ends, and that part is filled in from the germline J gene. The gene calls are TRBV16 and TRBJ2-7; D ambiguous. This CDR3 is 10 amino acids long. Between the trimmed V and J ends, which lost 5 bases and 6 bases, there was a span of 5 bases. Germline CDR1 is SGHSA and CDR2 is FRNQAP. CDR3 DNA, as far as it was read: TGTGCAAGCAGCGACACTGAACAGTAC. Its protein product is CASSDTEQY. The complete CDR3 protein is CASSDTEQYF.

Comment on this clone: Gene names and germline refer to mouse. The read gets to within 1 residue of the CDR3 end, and the germline J gene fills in the rest. V and J are TRBV1 and TRBJ2-2; 8 positions match TRBD1. The V segment lost 0 bases and the J segment 4 bases; nucleotides outside the gene matches: 4. Germline V gene sequence: CDR1 NSQYPW, CDR2 LRSPGD (reference sequence). CDR3 size: 16 residues. The DNA read from the CDR3 is TGCACCTGCAGTGCAGATCAGGGGGCAGGCACCGGGCAGCTCTAC. Its protein is CTCSADQGAGTGQLY. The full CDR3 sequence reads CTCSADQGAGTGQLYF.

Only a few counts were recorded for this clone. Here the gene names and germline are mouse. The CDR3 goes on 1 residue after the read ends, and that part is filled in from the germline J gene. The rearrangement joins TRBV3 to TRBJ2-7; D is unclear. Trimming cost V 4 bases and J 0 bases, with 4 bases left between them. The CDR3 totals 12 residues. The germline CDR1 and CDR2 sequences are SNHLY and FYNGKV (reference sequence). Here the CDR3 reads CASSSSSYEQYF. CDR3 DNA (partial): TGTGCCAGCAGCTCATCCTCCTATGAACAGTAC. Drawing the rest from reference TRBV3 and TRBJ2-7, the complete variable domain is GPKVLQIPSHQIIDMGQMVTLNCDPVSNHLYFYWYKQILGQQMEFLVNFYNGKVMEKSKLFKDQFSVERPDGSYFTLKIQPTALEDSAVYFCASSSSSYEQYFGPGTRLTVL.

In its sample, this clone was seen once. These gene names are mouse names. Read sequence stops 1 residue before the CDR3 end, and the germline J gene provides the missing end. This chain joins TRBV26 and TRBJ1-3; the D is unclear. The CDR3 runs to 13 residues. The germline V and J ends were trimmed by 7 bases and 0 bases, with 7 bases remaining between them. Germline V gene lookup returns CDR1 KGHPV and CDR2 FQNQEV (reference sequence). CDR3 sequence reads: CASTSNSGNTLYF. CDR3 bases read: TGTGCCAGCACATCTAATTCTGGAAATACGCTCTAT.

There are a few counts of this clone. Here the gene names and germline are mouse. The sequenced part of the CDR3 DNA is TGTGCCAGCAGTGATCCCCGGGACAATTCCTATGAACAGTAC. Encoded protein: CASSDPRDNSYEQY. The entire CDR3 protein is CASSDPRDNSYEQYF. The chain couples TRBV13-1 to TRBJ2-7, with D perhaps matching TRBD1 (6 bases). The observed sequence ends 1 residue before the CDR3 terminus, with the missing tail filled in from the germline J gene. V was cut by 1 base and J by 1 base, with 12 bases left in between. The CDR3 is 15 residues long. Germline CDR1 is NSHNY and CDR2 is SYGAGN.

In this sample, this clone turned up a few times. Mouse gene names and germline throughout. The read finishes 1 residue shy of the CDR3 end, and the germline J gene is used to complete it. The V and J genes are TRBV16 and TRBJ2-3, with TRBD2 matching 8 bases. Germline V gene lookup returns CDR1 SGHSA and CDR2 FRNQAP. This CDR3 spans 14 amino acids. V dropped 3 bases and J dropped 4; count of bases not matched to a gene: 3. CDR3: CASSLGGRPETLYF. The CDR3 DNA, read in part, is TGTGCAAGCAGCTTGGGGGGGCGCCCAGAAACGCTGTAT.

This clone is large. Gene labels here are mouse ones. The read gets to within 1 residue of the CDR3 end, and the germline J gene fills in the rest. The chain links TRBV3 to TRBJ2-7; no reliable D call. The V end was cut by 2 bases, the J end by 3 bases, with 5 bases between. The CDR3 covers 12 residues. Germline V gene lookup returns CDR1 SNHLY and CDR2 FYNGKV (reference sequence). The CDR3 loop reads CASSLLFYEQYF. Partial CDR3 DNA: TGTGCCAGCAGCTTACTTTTCTATGAACAGTAC.

Concerning this clone itself: Mouse gene names and germline throughout. The read stops 1 residue short of the end of the CDR3; the missing end is completed from the germline J gene. The rearrangement uses TRBV15 and TRBJ2-1; TRBD1 agrees at 8 bases. Germline V CDR1 and CDR2: SGHND, FRSKSL. This CDR3 has 15 residues. With 2 bases clipped from V and 6 bases from J, the junction kept 6 bases outside the gene matches. The CDR3 bases that were read are TGTGCCAGCAGTTTAATGGCAGGGGGCCTTGCTGAGCAGTTC. It translates to CASSLMAGGLAEQF. The whole CDR3 protein reads CASSLMAGGLAEQFF.

A remark on this clone: The genes are named according to mouse. The read comes to an end 1 residue before the CDR3 does, leaving the germline J gene to fill in the end. V and J are TRBV13-3 and TRBJ2-5, with 8 nucleotides matching TRBD2. Germline trimming cut 4 bases from V and 1 base from J; bases unmatched to any gene: 5. Per germline, CDR1 NNHDY and CDR2 SYVADS. The CDR3 consists of 15 residues. CDR3: CASSPDWGYQDTQYF. The sequenced CDR3 bases are TGTGCCAGCAGTCCTGACTGGGGCTACCAAGACACCCAGTAC.

Of note for this clone: The genes and germline here are from mouse. The read gets to within 1 residue of the CDR3 end, and the germline J gene fills in the rest. The chain recombines TRBV26 with TRBJ1-3, with 9 bases identical to TRBD1. The CDR3 is made up of 14 amino acids. From germline, CDR1 is KGHPV and CDR2 FQNQEV (reference sequence). V lost 3 bases to trimming and J lost 8 bases; unmatched junction nucleotides: 5. Incomplete CDR3 DNA: TGTGCCAGCAGTCTACCGGGACAGGGAGATACGCTCTAT. Protein product: CASSLPGQGDTLY. The whole CDR3 reads CASSLPGQGDTLYF.

Details on this clone: Here the gene names and germline are mouse. Coverage ceases 1 residue before the CDR3 finishes, and the germline J gene fills in the end. This chain uses TRBV5 with TRBJ2-1, with 9 bases identical to TRBD2. The germline V gene has CDR1 LGHNA and CDR2 YNLKQL (reference sequence). The CDR3 spans 16 residues. V lost 1 base and J lost 1; bases outside the gene matches: 2. CDR3 DNA (partial): TGTGCCAGCAGCCAAGGGCTGGGGGGGAACTATGCTGAGCAGTTC. Protein: CASSQGLGGNYAEQF. Given in full, the CDR3 is CASSQGLGGNYAEQFF.

As to this clone: The genes are named according to mouse. The missing CDR3 end, 1 residue past where the read stops, is filled in from the germline J gene. The chain is built from TRBV16 and TRBJ2-7; D is uncertain. The CDR3 spans 10 residues. Germline CDR1 SGHSA, CDR2 FRNQAP. Trimming removed 1 base from V and 6 bases from J, with 1 base in between. The DNA read from the CDR3 is TGTGCAAGCAGCTTAGTTGAACAGTAC. Encoded protein: CASSLVEQY. The CDR3, in full, reads CASSLVEQYF.

This clone showed up just a few times. Mouse names are used for the genes. With the read ending 1 residue before the CDR3 end, the germline J gene is used to fill in that end. This chain joins TRBV31 and TRBJ2-4, with D unclear. Trimming removed 0 bases from V and 0 bases from J, with 7 bases in between. The germline gives CDR1 GKSSPN, CDR2 SITVG. This CDR3 comprises 14 residues. The CDR3 spells CAWSLGNSQNTLYF. The sequenced CDR3 bases are TGTGCCTGGAGTCTAGGGAATAGTCAAAACACCTTGTAC.